The sequence of this T cell receptor (beta chain) was determined in a study of beta chain features in type 1 diabetes. Study-level findings and limits: VDJ junctions from patients with type 1 diabetes contained fewer insertions and more deletions. Shorter TCRB CDR3s, moderately but significantly so, were found in Type 1 diabetes patients in all four CD4+ subsets.

As regards this clone: Its antigen remains unknown.

The CDR3 consists of 14 residues. V dropped 4 bases and J dropped 11 bases, with 21 bases sitting between them. Germline V gene lookup returns CDR1 SGHRS and CDR2 YFSETQ. Every bit of the isolated RNA underwent reverse transcription, so sequencing read expressed TCRB transcripts. TCRdb keeps only in-frame clones here, not all; method: immunoSEQ multiplex PCR. The sample has fewer than 350,000 clones, approximately 15% seen once. The V call is TRBV5-1, the J call TRBJ1-1; TRBD1 is a possible D gene (6 bases). The clonotype was recovered from a man between 18 and 29 years old with type 1 diabetes. The sample was naive CD4+ T cells from blood. The CDR3 spells CASSQRQDPPDAFF. CDR3 DNA sequence: TGCGCCAGCAGCCAGCGACAGGACCCTCCCGACGCTTTCTTT.